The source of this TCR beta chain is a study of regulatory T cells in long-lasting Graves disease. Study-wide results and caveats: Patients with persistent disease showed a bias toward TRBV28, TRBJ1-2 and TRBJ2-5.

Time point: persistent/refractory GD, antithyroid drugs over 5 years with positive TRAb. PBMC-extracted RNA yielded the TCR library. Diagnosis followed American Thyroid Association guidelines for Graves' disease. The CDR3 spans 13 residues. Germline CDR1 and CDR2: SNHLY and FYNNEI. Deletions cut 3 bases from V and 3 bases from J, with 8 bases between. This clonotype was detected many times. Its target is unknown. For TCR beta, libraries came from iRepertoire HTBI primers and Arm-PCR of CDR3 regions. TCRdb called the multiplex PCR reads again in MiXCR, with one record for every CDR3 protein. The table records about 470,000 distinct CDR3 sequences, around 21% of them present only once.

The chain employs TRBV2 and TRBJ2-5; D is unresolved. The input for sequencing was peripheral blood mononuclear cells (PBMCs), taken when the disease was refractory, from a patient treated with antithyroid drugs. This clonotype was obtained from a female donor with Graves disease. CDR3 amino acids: CASSELLKETQYF. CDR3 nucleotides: TGTGCCAGCAGTGAGCTCTTAAAAGAGACCCAGTACTTC. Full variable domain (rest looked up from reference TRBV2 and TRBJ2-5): EPEVTQTPSHQVTQMGQEVILRCVPISNHLYFYWYRQILGQKVEFLVSFYNNEISEKSEIFDDQFSVERPDGSNFTLKIRSTKLEDSAMYFCASSELLKETQYFGPGTRLLVL.